A single sample is the source of the 14 T cell receptor beta chains below, sequenced in a study of cytomegalovirus exposure and HLA in healthy donors (dated by TCRdb to 2016 to 2017). Libraries were prepared through the immunoSEQ multiplex PCR assay. For the multiplex PCR, a mixture combining 60 forward primers for TCR Vbeta segments and 13 reverse primers for TCR Jbeta segments was used. TCRdb's version of the immuneACCESS table is confined to in-frame rearrangements and falls short of the full clone set. An unresolved V gene accounts for under half of the shortfall where checked; the remainder is of unknown origin. The sample table lists 120,000 or so clones, 17% of them with a count of one. Of the sample, around 2.6% is held by the ten largest clones. The sample taken for sequencing was PBMCs. These receptors came from a female donor in good health and CMV-seropositive.

This clone was seen more than once but under ten times. This chain joins TRBV10-3 and TRBJ1-5, with D perhaps matching TRBD1 (5 bases). The germline V gene has CDR1 ENHRY and CDR2 SYGVKD. V was trimmed by 4 bases and J by 0 bases, leaving 7 bases between them. This CDR3 has 14 amino acids. For the CDR3, the DNA is TGTGCCATCAGTGGGACAAATAGCAATCAGCCCCAGCATTTT. It is translated as CAISGTNSNQPQHF.

The rearrangement uses TRBV28 and TRBJ2-7; 7 nucleotides align to TRBD2. The CDR3 extends over 13 amino acids. The V gene end was trimmed by 8 bases and the J gene end by 2 bases; junction bases not matched to a gene: 6. Looked up from germline, CDR1 is MDHEN and CDR2 is SYDVKM. This chain's CDR3 is CASGWGGAYEQYF. The CDR3 DNA reads TGTGCCAGCGGGTGGGGGGGGGCCTACGAGCAGTACTTC.

This rearrangement joins TRBV19 to TRBJ2-2; D is perhaps TRBD2 (5 bases). The germline CDR1 and CDR2 sequences are LNHDA and SQIVND (reference sequence). CDR3 length: 14 amino acids. The V end was cut by 1 base, the J end by 6 bases, with 9 bases between. The CDR3 here is CASSIVRVPGELFF. The CDR3 DNA follows: TGTGCCAGTAGTATAGTGAGGGTCCCCGGGGAGCTGTTTTTT.

This clone was counted only a few times. The chain joins TRBV5-4 to TRBJ2-7; the D is unclear. The CDR3 runs 13 residues. The germline gives CDR1 SGHNT, CDR2 YYREEE (reference sequence). Trimming cost V 0 bases and J 2 bases, with 6 bases left between them. The CDR3 protein is CASSLAQTYEQYF. The CDR3 DNA reads TGTGCCAGCAGCTTGGCACAGACCTACGAGCAGTACTTC.

This clone was picked up a small number of times. V usage is TRBV2 and J usage is TRBJ2-7; D gene unclear. This CDR3 has 12 residues. Trimming shortened V by 7 bases and J by 6 bases, and 13 bases separated the two germline ends. Germline loops: CDR1 SNHLY, CDR2 FYNNEI. CDR3 sequence (DNA): TGTGCCAGCACTTATTCGAGCGTCGAGCAGTACTTC. It encodes CASTYSSVEQYF.

The rearrangement links TRBV7-9 to TRBJ2-1, with 10 bases fitting TRBD1. Germline V gene lookup returns CDR1 SEHNR and CDR2 FQNEAQ (reference sequence). After removal of 2 bases from V and 6 bases from J, the junction contained 4 bases not matched to a gene. The CDR3 consists of 15 residues. The CDR3 DNA is TGTGCCAGCAGCTTAACGGGACAGGGGACCAATGAGCAGTTCTTC. It is translated as CASSLTGQGTNEQFF.

V usage is TRBV7-3 and J usage is TRBJ2-2, with TRBD2 matching 8 bases. V dropped 2 bases and J dropped 4; count of bases not matched to a gene: 6. There are 16 residues in the CDR3. The germline V gene has CDR1 SGHTA and CDR2 FQGTGA. CDR3 protein: CASSLASGRVTGELFF. The DNA for the CDR3 is TGTGCCAGCAGCTTAGCCAGCGGGAGAGTCACCGGGGAGCTGTTTTTT.

This clone was counted a few times. V gene TRBV5-1 combines with J gene TRBJ2-5; 7 bases are a match to TRBD1. V gave up 4 bases and J gave up 2 bases; unmatched junction bases: 14. CDR3 length: 17 residues. Germline-derived CDR1 and CDR2 are SGHRS and YFSETQ. Written as DNA, the CDR3 is TGCGCCAGCAGCCTAAACAGGGGTCTCCCTCTTCAAGAGACCCAGTACTTC. This codes for CASSLNRGLPLQETQYF.

The CDR3 here is CASSRRDSGAGEQFF. The CDR3 nucleotides are TGTGCCAGCAGTCGCCGGGACAGCGGAGCGGGTGAGCAGTTCTTC. This chain links TRBV27 with TRBJ2-1, with D possibly TRBD1 on 7 matching bases. V was cut by 5 bases and J by 9 bases, with 20 bases left in between. This CDR3 spans 15 amino acids. Germline CDR1 and CDR2: MNHEY and SMNVEV (reference sequence).

There are a few counts of this clone. The V gene is TRBV4-3, the J gene TRBJ1-4, with 9 positions matching TRBD1. In germline, CDR1 is LGHNA, CDR2 YSLEER. The J segment lost 4 bases and the V segment lost 0 bases, leaving 3 bases of the junction unmatched. This CDR3 is built from 16 residues. The CDR3 sequence is CASSQDGTGYNEKLFF. CDR3 bases: TGCGCCAGCAGCCAAGATGGGACAGGGTATAATGAAAAACTGTTTTTT.

V and J are TRBV4-3 and TRBJ2-6; no clear D gene. The CDR3 is 15 residues long. Trimming shortened V by 4 bases and J by 0 bases, and 7 bases separated the two germline ends. Germline CDR1 LGHNA, CDR2 YSLEER. The CDR3, as DNA: TGCGCCAGCAGCCCGTCCGGCTCTGGGGCCAACGTCCTGACTTTC. This gives the protein CASSPSGSGANVLTF.

The sample holds a few counts of this clone. The chain is built from TRBV2 and TRBJ2-1; the match to TRBD2 covers 10 bases. The V gene end was trimmed by 8 bases and the J gene end by 14 bases; junction bases not matched to a gene: 21. Per germline, CDR1 SNHLY and CDR2 FYNNEI. This CDR3 spans 16 amino acids. The CDR3 DNA reads TGTGCCAGCCAGCGGGAGGGCCTCTCCTGGGGAACTCATGAGTTCTTC. Its translation: CASQREGLSWGTHEFF.

In its sample, this clone was seen a few times. This chain links TRBV5-1 with TRBJ1-2; D ambiguous. Germline assignment: CDR1 SGHRS and CDR2 YFSETQ. CDR3 length: 13 residues. V was trimmed by 7 bases and J by 4 bases, leaving 14 bases between them. CDR3 sequence reads: CASGGGSGYGYTF. CDR3 nucleotide sequence: TGCGCCAGCGGAGGAGGCTCGGGCTATGGCTACACCTTC. Full variable domain (rest looked up from reference TRBV5-1 and TRBJ1-2): KAGVTQTPRYLIKTRGQQVTLSCSPISGHRSVSWYQQTPGQGLQFLFEYFSETQRNKGNFPGRFSGRQFSNSRSEMNVSTLELGDSALYLCASGGGSGYGYTFGSGTRLTVV.

V usage is TRBV28 and J usage is TRBJ1-2; TRBD1 aligns across 9 bases. CDR3 length: 14 residues. Germline V gene data show CDR1 as MDHEN and CDR2 as SYDVKM. V shed 4 bases, J shed 2 bases, and the junction held 2 bases outside the gene matches. The CDR3 region is CASSSGQGNYGYTF. The CDR3 DNA is TGTGCCAGCAGTTCCGGACAGGGGAACTATGGCTACACCTTC.